This T cell receptor delta chain was sequenced during a study of human gamma delta and Vdelta1 T cells. Study conclusions and caveats: Delta One T cells were reportedly polyclonal and broadly cytotoxic against acute myeloid leukemia.

TCRdb applied CATT to the PCR reads for clone calling. The repertoire consists of fewer than 15,000 delta-chain clones, with roughly 53% occurring once and the leading ten covering roughly 1.6%. The CDR3 is 23 residues long. CDR1 TSWWSYY and CDR2 QGS come from the germline V gene. V trimming: 1 base; J trimming: 0 bases; junction bases outside the gene matches: 22. In this sample, this clone turned up once. The antigen is undetermined. Sequenced input: Vdelta1 gamma-delta T cells from blood grown in culture (DOT cells). The chain carries TRDV1 and TRDJ1; 11 positions match TRDD3. This receptor was taken from a human donor in good health. CDR3 sequence reads: CALGEPPQNWGIWKMHYTDKLIF. In DNA form, the CDR3 reads TGTGCTCTTGGGGAACCCCCCCAGAACTGGGGGATATGGAAAATGCACTACACCGATAAACTCATCTTT.